The 18 T cell receptor beta chains given below trace back to one sample, sequenced in a study of CD8 T cells in Susac syndrome. Random hexamers primed reverse transcription of about 0.5 to 1 ug RNA. TCRdb called the immunoSEQ multiplex PCR reads again in MiXCR, with one record for every CDR3 protein. The sample lists around 170,000 distinct CDR3 sequences; about 95% were seen once. The sample consisted of CD8+ T cells from PBMCs. These receptors were obtained from a human donor with Susac syndrome.

The rearrangement links TRBV7-8 to TRBJ2-3; the D gene is possibly TRBD2 (6 bases). Germline loops: CDR1 SGHVS, CDR2 FQNEAQ. V gave up 1 base and J gave up 2 bases, with 16 bases separating them. The CDR3 totals 17 residues. The CDR3: CASSLGGLRLHTDTQYF. CDR3 bases: TGTGCCAGCAGCTTAGGGGGACTCCGGTTACACACAGATACGCAGTATTTT.

This clonotype was seen just once. One end of the junction is discordant with germline, which a read error may explain. The rearrangement links TRBV7-9 to TRBJ2-6, with a tentative D call TRBD2 (5 bases). The germline CDR1 and CDR2 sequences are SEHNR and FQNEAQ (reference sequence). The CDR3 sequence is 15 residues long. CDR3 bases: TGTGCCAGCAGCCTAGCAAGGGCTGGGGCCAACGTCCTGACTTTC. This translates into CASSLARAGANVLTF.

The chain carries TRBV3-1 and TRBJ1-6, with 7 bases lining up with TRBD1. The CDR3 sequence is 18 residues long. With V trimmed by 2 bases and J by 10 bases, 17 bases remained unmatched. Germline CDR1 LGHDT, CDR2 YNNKEL (reference sequence). CDR3 amino acids: CASSQPPWGGGLGSPLHF. CDR3 coding DNA: TGTGCCAGCAGCCAACCACCATGGGGAGGGGGCTTAGGATCACCCCTCCACTTT. Drawing the rest from reference TRBV3-1 and TRBJ1-6, the complete variable domain is DTAVSQTPKYLVTQMGNDKSIKCEQNLGHDTMYWYKQDSKKFLKIMFSYNNKELIINETVPNRFSPKSPDKAHLNLHINSLELGDSAVYFCASSQPPWGGGLGSPLHFGNGTRLTVT.

Here the CDR3 reads CASSEQLAGGEQFF. The CDR3 region has the DNA TGTGCCAGCAGTGAACAACTAGCGGGGGGTGAGCAGTTCTTC. The V and J genes are TRBV2 and TRBJ2-1; 12 bases are shared with TRBD2. The CDR3 sequence is 14 residues long. Looked up from germline, CDR1 is SNHLY and CDR2 is FYNNEI. Unmatched junction bases numbered 2, after V lost 2 bases and J lost 9 bases.

J is TRBJ1-1 and V is TRBV5-1; 7 bases agree with TRBD1. This CDR3 is built from 14 residues. V trimming: 4 bases; J trimming: 3 bases; junction bases outside the gene matches: 6. Germline CDR1 is SGHRS and CDR2 is YFSETQ. CDR3 loop: CASSPRGPDTEAFF. For the CDR3, the DNA is TGCGCCAGCAGCCCGAGGGGGCCAGACACTGAAGCTTTCTTT.

The rearrangement links TRBV6-6 to TRBJ1-1; tentatively, D is TRBD1 (6 bases). Germline CDR1 and CDR2: MNHNY and SVGAGI (reference sequence). The V end lost 2 bases, the J end lost 2 bases, and 9 bases lay between the germline ends. The CDR3 spans 14 residues. The CDR3 bases are TGTGCCAGCAGTTACACGACAGGAAACACTGAAGCTTTCTTT. It codes for CASSYTTGNTEAFF.

This chain uses TRBV9 with TRBJ2-1; D is perhaps TRBD1 (5 bases). Trimming pared 0 bases from V and 8 bases from J, leaving 12 bases between. In germline, CDR1 is SGDLS, CDR2 YYNGEE. There are 14 residues in the CDR3. This CDR3 is CASSVEGSWYEQFF. The CDR3 DNA reads as TGTGCCAGCAGCGTAGAGGGGTCTTGGTATGAGCAGTTCTTC.

V and J are TRBV3-1 and TRBJ1-1, with a weak D call TRBD1 (5 bases). The V end lost 0 bases, the J end lost 2 bases, and 13 bases lay between the germline ends. CDR3 length: 16 amino acids. Germline V gene lookup returns CDR1 LGHDT and CDR2 YNNKEL (reference sequence). The CDR3: CASSQEIGTVNTEAFF. In DNA form, the CDR3 reads TGTGCCAGCAGCCAAGAAATTGGGACGGTTAACACTGAAGCTTTCTTT.

J is TRBJ2-5 and V is TRBV14; TRBD2 matches 7 bases. V shed 4 bases and J 6 bases; nucleotides not matched to a gene: 8. Germline values: CDR1 SGHDN, CDR2 FVKESK. The CDR3 contains 14 residues. CDR3 bases: TGTGCCAGCAGCCCCGTGAGCGGGGTCCAGACCCAGTACTTC. This codes for CASSPVSGVQTQYF. The full variable domain, its missing parts supplied by reference TRBV14 and TRBJ2-5, is EAGVTQFPSHSVIEKGQTVTLRCDPISGHDNLYWYRRVMGKEIKFLLHFVKESKQDESGMPNNRFLAERTGGTYSTLKVQPAELEDSGVYFCASSPVSGVQTQYFGPGTRLLVL.

The chain employs TRBV29-1 and TRBJ2-7, with 7 bases aligning to TRBD1. V gave up 7 bases and J gave up 4 bases; unmatched junction bases: 10. CDR1 SQVTM and CDR2 ANQGSEA come from the germline V gene. The CDR3 covers 13 residues. DNA of the CDR3: TGCAGCGCTACTACCGGGACAGAGTACGAGCAGTACTTC. Protein sequence: CSATTGTEYEQYF.

The V call is TRBV25-1, the J call TRBJ2-3; the D gene is possibly TRBD2 (6 bases). The germline CDR1 and CDR2 sequences are MGHDK and SYGVNS. The ends were cut back, 4 bases at V and 3 bases at J, with 17 bases in the middle. This CDR3 has 16 residues. In DNA, the CDR3 is TGTGCCAGCAGTGGGCTCGGGACTCCGGGTACAGATACGCAGTATTTT. Encoded protein: CASSGLGTPGTDTQYF.

The gene calls are TRBV2 and TRBJ2-3; D is perhaps TRBD1 (5 bases). Germline CDR1 reads SNHLY; CDR2 reads FYNNEI. The CDR3 spans 13 residues. V was clipped by 9 bases and J by 0 bases, with 10 bases between them. The CDR3 coding sequence is TGTGCCAGACAGGACGCTAGCACAGATACGCAGTATTTT. It is translated as CARQDASTDTQYF.

The chain uses TRBV15 and TRBJ1-1; the D gene is possibly TRBD1 (5 bases). This CDR3 region has 13 residues. Trimming took off 5 bases at V and 6 bases at J, with 13 bases between the two ends. Germline CDR1 reads LNHNV; CDR2 reads YYDKDF (reference sequence). The CDR3 region is CATSLTGDAEAFF. DNA for the CDR3: TGTGCCACCAGCCTTACAGGTGATGCTGAAGCTTTCTTT.

This clonotype was counted a few times. As DNA, the CDR3 is TGTGCCTGGAGTGGGGGCGTGGGAGATACGCAGTATTTT. Amino acids: CAWSGGVGDTQYF. The chain is built from TRBV30 and TRBJ2-3; TRBD1 might be the D (5 bases). Germline V gives CDR1 GTSNPN, CDR2 SVGIG (reference sequence). Trimming shortened V by 1 base and J by 5 bases, and 10 bases separated the two germline ends. This CDR3 is built from 13 residues.

V usage is TRBV30 and J usage is TRBJ1-2; no firm D call. From germline, CDR1 is GTSNPN and CDR2 SVGIG (reference sequence). The CDR3 loop spans 10 amino acids. V lost 3 bases, J lost 6 bases, and 5 bases lay in between. The CDR3 nucleotides read TGTGCCTGGAGCCACGATGGCTACACCTTC. Amino acids: CAWSHDGYTF. Based on the CDR3 plus reference TRBV30 and TRBJ1-2, the full variable domain is SQTIHQWPATLVQPVGSPLSLECTVEGTSNPNLYWYRQAAGRGLQLLFYSVGIGQISSEVPQNLSASRPQDRQFILSSKKLLLSDSGFYLCAWSHDGYTFGSGTRLTVV.

This clonotype was counted a single time. The chain has TRBV12-3 or TRBV12-4 and TRBJ1-1; D not certain. CDR3 length: 11 residues. V was clipped by 4 bases and J by 11 bases, with 11 bases between them. The DNA for the CDR3 is TGTGCCAGCAGTTCATTTCACCCCGCTTTCTTT. Translating gives CASSSFHPAFF.

This chain uses TRBV4-1 with TRBJ2-1; tentatively, D is TRBD2 (7 bases). The V gene's germline CDR1 is MGHRA and CDR2 YSYEKL. Trimming shortened V by 3 bases and J by 0 bases, and 9 bases separated the two germline ends. The CDR3 totals 15 residues. The CDR3 protein is CASSQGGGSYNEQFF. The DNA of the CDR3 is TGCGCCAGCAGCCAGGGAGGGGGCTCCTACAATGAGCAGTTCTTC.

The chain joins TRBV19 to TRBJ2-1, with 10 bases matching TRBD2. The CDR3 loop spans 16 amino acids. From germline, CDR1 is LNHDA and CDR2 SQIVND (reference sequence). V shed 3 bases and J 6 bases; nucleotides not matched to a gene: 8. The CDR3, as DNA: TGTGCCAGTAGTATTATCCCTAGCGGGAGAGCCAATGAGCAGTTCTTC. Protein product: CASSIIPSGRANEQFF.